The sample holds a few counts of the clone carrying this TCR beta chain. Its matching antigen is unknown. The sample originates from a study of T cells after yellow fever vaccination. Study summary: Where fractions had low cell numbers, libraries were prepared from them with the SMART-Seq v4 Ultra Low Input RNA kit.

The ends were cut back, 5 bases at V and 1 base at J, with 11 bases in the middle. CDR1 and CDR2 from the germline V gene are SGHAT and FQNNGV. This CDR3 is built from 14 residues. General study results and limits: Contamination by abundant bulk-population clonotypes could be present in FACS-sorted repertoires.

Making TCR cDNA involved 5'RACE template switching, which added UMIs and a universal primer site. TCRdb used MiXCR to reprocess the 5' RACE reads, holding one entry per CDR3 protein. This sample has a few hundred thousand distinct CDR3 sequences; approximately 10% occur once, and the top ten carry around 20%. The chain carries TRBV11-2 and TRBJ1-1, with no clear D. Here the sequenced sample was PBMCs, taken on the day of the first yellow fever vaccination. This receptor was identified in a man in his late teens or twenties who received the YFV17D yellow fever vaccine. This chain's CDR3 is CASSLIQKNTEAFF. CDR3 nucleotide sequence: TGTGCCAGCAGCCTAATACAGAAGAACACTGAAGCTTTCTTT.